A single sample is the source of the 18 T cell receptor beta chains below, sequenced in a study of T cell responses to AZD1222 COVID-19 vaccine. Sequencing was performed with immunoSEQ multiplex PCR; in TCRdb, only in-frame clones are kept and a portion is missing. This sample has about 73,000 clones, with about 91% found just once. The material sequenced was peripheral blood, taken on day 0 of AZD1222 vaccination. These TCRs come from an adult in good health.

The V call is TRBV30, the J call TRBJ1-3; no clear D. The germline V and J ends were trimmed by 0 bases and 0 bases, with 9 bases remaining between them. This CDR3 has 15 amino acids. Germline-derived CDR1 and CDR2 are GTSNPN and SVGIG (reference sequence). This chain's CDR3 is CAWSVMDFSGNTIYF. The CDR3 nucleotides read TGTGCCTGGAGTGTAATGGATTTCTCTGGAAACACCATATATTTT.

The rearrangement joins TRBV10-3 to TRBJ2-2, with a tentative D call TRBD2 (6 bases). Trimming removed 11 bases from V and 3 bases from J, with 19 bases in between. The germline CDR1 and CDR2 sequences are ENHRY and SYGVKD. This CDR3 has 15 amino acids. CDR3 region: CAASPESGYTGELFF. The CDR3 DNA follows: TGTGCCGCATCCCCCGAGAGCGGGTACACCGGGGAGCTGTTTTTT.

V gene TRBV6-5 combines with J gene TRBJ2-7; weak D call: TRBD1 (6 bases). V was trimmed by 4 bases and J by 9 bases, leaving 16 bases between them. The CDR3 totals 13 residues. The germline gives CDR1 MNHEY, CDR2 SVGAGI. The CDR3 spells CASSWSTTGTQYF. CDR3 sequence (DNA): TGTGCCAGCAGTTGGTCGACTACAGGGACGCAGTACTTC.

CDR3 sequence reads: CSVSLAGYYEQYF. DNA of the CDR3: TGCAGCGTTTCGCTAGCGGGGTACTACGAGCAGTACTTC. V usage is TRBV29-1 and J usage is TRBJ2-7; TRBD2 aligns across 9 bases. CDR1 is SQVTM, CDR2 ANQGSEA, per germline. The CDR3 length is 13 residues. V dropped 5 bases and J dropped 3; count of bases not matched to a gene: 5.

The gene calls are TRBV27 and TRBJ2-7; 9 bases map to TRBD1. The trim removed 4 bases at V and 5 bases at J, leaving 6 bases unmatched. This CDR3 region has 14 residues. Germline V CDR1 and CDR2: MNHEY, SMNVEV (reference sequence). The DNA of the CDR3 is TGTGCCAGCAGTTGGGGACAGGGTCCTAACGAGCAGTACTTC. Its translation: CASSWGQGPNEQYF.

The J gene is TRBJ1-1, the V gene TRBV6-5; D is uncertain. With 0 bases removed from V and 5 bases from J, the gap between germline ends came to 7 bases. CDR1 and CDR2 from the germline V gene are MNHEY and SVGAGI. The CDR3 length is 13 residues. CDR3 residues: CASSYSWGTEAFF. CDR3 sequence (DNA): TGTGCCAGCAGTTACTCATGGGGAACTGAAGCTTTCTTT.

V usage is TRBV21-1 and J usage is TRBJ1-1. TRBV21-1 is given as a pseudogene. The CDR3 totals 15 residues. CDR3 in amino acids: CASSKEEGRTTEAFF. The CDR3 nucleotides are TGTGCCAGCAGCAAAGAGGAAGGGAGGACCACTGAAGCTTTCTTT.

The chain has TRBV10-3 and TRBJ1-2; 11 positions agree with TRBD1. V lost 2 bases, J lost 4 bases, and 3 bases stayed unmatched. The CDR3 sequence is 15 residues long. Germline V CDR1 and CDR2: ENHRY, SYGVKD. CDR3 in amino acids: CAISERTGGPYGYTF. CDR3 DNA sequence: TGTGCCATCAGTGAGAGGACAGGGGGCCCCTATGGCTACACCTTC.

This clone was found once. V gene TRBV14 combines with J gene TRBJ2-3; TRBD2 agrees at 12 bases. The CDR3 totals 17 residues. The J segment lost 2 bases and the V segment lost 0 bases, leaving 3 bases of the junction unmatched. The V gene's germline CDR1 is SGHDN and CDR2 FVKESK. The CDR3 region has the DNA TGTGCCAGCAGCCAAGATTGGACTAGCGGGATCACAGATACGCAGTATTTT. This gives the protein CASSQDWTSGITDTQYF.

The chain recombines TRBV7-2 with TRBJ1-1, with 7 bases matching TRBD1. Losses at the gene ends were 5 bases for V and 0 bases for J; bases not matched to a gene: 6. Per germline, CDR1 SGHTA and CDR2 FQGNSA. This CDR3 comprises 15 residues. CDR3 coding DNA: TGTGCCAGCAGCCTAAGGACAGGTCTGAACACTGAAGCTTTCTTT. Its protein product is CASSLRTGLNTEAFF. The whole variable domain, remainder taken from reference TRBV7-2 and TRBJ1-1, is GAGVSQSPSNKVTEKGKDVELRCDPISGHTALYWYRQSLGQGLEFLIYFQGNSAPDKSGLPSDRFSAERTGGSVSTLTIQRTQQEDSAVYLCASSLRTGLNTEAFFGQGTRLTVV.

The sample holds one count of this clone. The CDR3 is CASSYSTGATGELFF. In DNA form, the CDR3 reads TGTGCCAGCAGTTACTCGACAGGGGCAACCGGGGAGCTGTTTTTT. This chain connects TRBV6-5 to TRBJ2-2; 8 nucleotides align to TRBD1. V shed 0 bases and J 5 bases; nucleotides not matched to a gene: 2. Germline V lookup: CDR1 MNHEY, CDR2 SVGAGI. The CDR3 length is 15 residues.

DNA of the CDR3: TGTGCCAGCAGCTTGCGGGACAGGGGCACAGATACGCAGTATTTT. Translation gives CASSLRDRGTDTQYF. The V gene is TRBV5-6, the J gene TRBJ2-3; 9 nucleotides line up with TRBD1. This CDR3 comprises 15 residues. The germline V gene has CDR1 SGHDT and CDR2 YYEEEE. With V trimmed by 1 base and J by 1 base, 1 base remained unmatched. Filled out from reference TRBV5-6 and TRBJ2-3, the complete variable domain reads DAGVTQSPTHLIKTRGQQVTLRCSPKSGHDTVSWYQQALGQGPQFIFQYYEEEERQRGNFPDRFSGHQFPNYSSELNVNALLLGDSALYLCASSLRDRGTDTQYFGPGTRLTVL.

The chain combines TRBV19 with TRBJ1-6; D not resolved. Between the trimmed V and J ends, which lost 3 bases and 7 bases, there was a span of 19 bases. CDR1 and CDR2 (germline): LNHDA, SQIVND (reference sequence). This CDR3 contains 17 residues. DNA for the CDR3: TGTGCCAGTAGTATGTTTTTTGTTGGTGGGCGCAATTCACCCCTCCACTTT. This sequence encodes CASSMFFVGGRNSPLHF.

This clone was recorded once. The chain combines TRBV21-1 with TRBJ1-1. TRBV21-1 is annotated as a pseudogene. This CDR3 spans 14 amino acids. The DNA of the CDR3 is TGTGCCAGCAGCCCCCGGTGGGGGATCACTGAAGCTTTCTTT. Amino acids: CASSPRWGITEAFF.

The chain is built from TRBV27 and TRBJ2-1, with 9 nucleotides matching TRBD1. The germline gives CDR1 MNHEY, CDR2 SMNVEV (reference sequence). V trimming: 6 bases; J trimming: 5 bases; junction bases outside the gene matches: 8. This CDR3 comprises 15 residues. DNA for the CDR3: TGTGCCAGCAGATCAGGACAGGGGTACCACAATGAGCAGTTCTTC. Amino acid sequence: CASRSGQGYHNEQFF.

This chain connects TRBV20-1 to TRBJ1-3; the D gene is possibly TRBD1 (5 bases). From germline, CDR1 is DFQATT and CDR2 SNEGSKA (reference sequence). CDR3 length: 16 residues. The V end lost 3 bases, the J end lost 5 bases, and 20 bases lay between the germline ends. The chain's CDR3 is CSASSSTGRERNTIYF. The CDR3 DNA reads TGCAGTGCTAGTTCCTCCACGGGCAGGGAGCGAAACACCATATATTTT.

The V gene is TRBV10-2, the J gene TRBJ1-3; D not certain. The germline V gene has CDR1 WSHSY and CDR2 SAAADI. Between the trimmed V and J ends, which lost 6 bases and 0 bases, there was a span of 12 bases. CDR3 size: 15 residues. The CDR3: CASRLGFDSGNTIYF. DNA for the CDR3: TGCGCCAGCAGACTCGGGTTTGACTCTGGAAACACCATATATTTT.

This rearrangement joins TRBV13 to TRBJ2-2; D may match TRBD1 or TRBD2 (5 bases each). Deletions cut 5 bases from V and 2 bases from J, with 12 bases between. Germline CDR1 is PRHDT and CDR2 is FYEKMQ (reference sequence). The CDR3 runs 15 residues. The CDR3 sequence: CASSTLGPNTGELFF. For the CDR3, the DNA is TGTGCCAGCAGCACCTTGGGACCAAACACCGGGGAGCTGTTTTTT.